These 28 T cell receptor beta chains originate from one sample sequenced in a study of T-cell reconstitution after alpha-beta-depleted transplantation in children. During its preparation, the TCRbeta library received unique molecular identifiers. TCRdb called the PCR reads again in MiXCR, with one record for every CDR3 protein. The sample includes about 420,000 distinct CDR3 sequences, about a sixth of them seen just once. Sequencing was performed on PBMCs, mostly from graft donor cells, taken 360 days after TCRalphabeta/CD19-depleted stem cell transplant. The receptors stem from a boy in the first two years of life who had a stem cell transplant for Wiskott-Aldrich syndrome, so the T cells may come from the graft donor.

The chain recombines TRBV4-1 with TRBJ2-3; D gene ambiguous. V was clipped by 0 bases and J by 1 base, with 8 bases between them. The CDR3 runs 15 residues. Germline CDR1 and CDR2: MGHRA and YSYEKL. Here the CDR3 DNA reads TGCGCCAGCAGCCAAGATCCGGAAGGCACAGATACGCAGTATTTT. This codes for CASSQDPEGTDTQYF.

This clonotype has more than one count but fewer than ten. The chain has TRBV10-2 and TRBJ1-6; 9 positions agree with TRBD1. Unmatched junction bases numbered 1, after V lost 0 bases and J lost 7 bases. This CDR3 spans 15 amino acids. The germline V gene encodes CDR1 WSHSY and CDR2 SAAADI. The CDR3 region has the DNA TGCGCCAGCAGTGAGTCCGGGACAGGGAATTCACCCCTCCACTTT. Translated, it gives CASSESGTGNSPLHF.

The V call is TRBV29-1, the J call TRBJ2-5; D tentatively fits TRBD1 or TRBD2 (5 bases each). The germline CDR1 and CDR2 sequences are SQVTM and ANQGSEA. The CDR3 contains 10 residues. The V and J ends lost 7 bases and 7 bases respectively, with 10 bases between them. The CDR3, as DNA: TGCAGCGGACTTGGGGGGACCCAGTACTTC. This codes for CSGLGGTQYF.

CDR3: CASSLGLVGEQFF. CDR3 bases: TGTGCCAGCAGCTTAGGACTAGTAGGTGAGCAGTTCTTC. The chain is built from TRBV7-6 and TRBJ2-1; TRBD2 might be the D (6 bases). V was trimmed by 1 base and J by 9 bases, leaving 10 bases between them. CDR3 size: 13 residues. Germline V gene data show CDR1 as SGHVS and CDR2 as FNYEAQ.

The chain recombines TRBV12-3 or TRBV12-4 with TRBJ2-3; tentative D call: TRBD1 (6 bases). Between the trimmed V and J ends, which lost 5 bases and 0 bases, there was a span of 12 bases. The CDR3 is made up of 15 amino acids. CDR3 in DNA: TGTGCCAGCAGTCAGGGACACTATAGCACAGATACGCAGTATTTT. Its protein is CASSQGHYSTDTQYF.

This clonotype was detected only a few times. The genes are TRBV12-3 or TRBV12-4 and TRBJ2-5, with D tentatively TRBD1 or TRBD2 (5 bases each). Trimming stripped 0 bases from V and 8 bases from J, with 16 bases between. This CDR3 is built from 15 residues. CDR3 DNA sequence: TGTGCCAGCAGTTTAGCGCCGGGACCCATGGGTACCCAGTACTTC. It codes for CASSLAPGPMGTQYF.

This clonotype was seen a handful of times. The chain uses TRBV12-3 or TRBV12-4 and TRBJ2-7; 10 positions match TRBD1. The CDR3 sequence is 15 residues long. V trimming: 5 bases; J trimming: 1 base; junction bases outside the gene matches: 5. Here the CDR3 DNA reads TGTGCCAGCAGTACCCGGGACAGGGGTTCCTACGAGCAGTACTTC. It encodes CASSTRDRGSYEQYF.

The genes are TRBV5-1 and TRBJ2-2; D gene ambiguous. CDR3 length: 15 residues. Trimming stripped 0 bases from V and 0 bases from J, with 6 bases between. Germline V CDR1 and CDR2: SGHRS, YFSETQ. CDR3 nucleotides: TGCGCCAGCAGCTTGGAACAACCGAACACCGGGGAGCTGTTTTTT. Residues: CASSLEQPNTGELFF.

The CDR3 spells CASSSRQGWMDTGELFF. CDR3 bases: TGTGCCAGCAGTTCCCGACAGGGCTGGATGGACACCGGGGAGCTGTTTTTT. The chain joins TRBV12-3 or TRBV12-4 to TRBJ2-2, with 7 positions matching TRBD1. V lost 4 bases and J lost 3; bases outside the gene matches: 11. The CDR3 spans 17 residues.

This rearrangement joins TRBV28 to TRBJ2-5; D gene ambiguous. The germline V and J ends were trimmed by 5 bases and 6 bases, with 10 bases remaining between them. The CDR3 is 12 amino acids. Per germline, CDR1 MDHEN and CDR2 SYDVKM. The CDR3 DNA is TGTGCCAGCAGTCCCCCCCGGCAGACCCAGTACTTC. Translation: CASSPPRQTQYF.

This clonotype showed up many times. This chain joins TRBV5-1 and TRBJ2-1, with D possibly matching TRBD2 (5 bases). The V and J ends lost 8 bases and 9 bases respectively, with 12 bases between them. Germline V gene lookup returns CDR1 SGHRS and CDR2 YFSETQ. The CDR3 runs to 11 residues. The CDR3 here is CASKNEGEQFF. The CDR3 DNA reads as TGCGCCAGTAAAAACGAGGGTGAGCAGTTCTTC. Looking up the rest from reference TRBV5-1 and TRBJ2-1 gives the full variable domain: KAGVTQTPRYLIKTRGQQVTLSCSPISGHRSVSWYQQTPGQGLQFLFEYFSETQRNKGNFPGRFSGRQFSNSRSEMNVSTLELGDSALYLCASKNEGEQFFGPGTRLTVL.

A few counts support this clonotype. J is TRBJ2-7 and V is TRBV5-6; D possibly corresponds to TRBD1 (5 bases). V lost 1 base, J lost 2 bases, and 7 bases lay in between. The CDR3 has 13 residues. Germline V CDR1 and CDR2: SGHDT, YYEEEE. The CDR3 bases are TGTGCCAGCAGCTTGAGGACACCCTACGAGCAGTACTTC. Amino acids: CASSLRTPYEQYF.

This clonotype was recorded a few times. The V and J genes are TRBV20-1 and TRBJ2-5; weak D call: TRBD2 (5 bases). The CDR3 totals 12 residues. CDR1 is DFQATT and CDR2 is SNEGSKA in the germline V gene (reference sequence). With 5 bases removed from V and 5 bases from J, the gap between germline ends came to 12 bases. The CDR3 region is CSALLVSETQYF. Here the CDR3 DNA reads TGCAGTGCTTTACTAGTGTCGGAGACCCAGTACTTC.

The chain couples TRBV6-5 to TRBJ2-5; perhaps TRBD2 as D (7 bases). CDR1 is MNHEY and CDR2 is SVGAGI in the germline V gene. V lost 3 bases and J 0 bases, leaving 11 bases between the germline ends. This CDR3 has 15 amino acids. The CDR3 nucleotides read TGTGCCAGCAGTTATCGGGGGGCGAACCAAGAGACCCAGTACTTC. This translates into CASSYRGANQETQYF.

The V and J genes are TRBV12-3 or TRBV12-4 and TRBJ2-3; the D call may be TRBD1 or TRBD2 (5 bases each). Trimming removed 3 bases at V and 1 base at J, with 11 bases between. CDR3 length: 15 amino acids. The CDR3 sequence: CASSFGATGTDTQYF. The CDR3 DNA is TGTGCCAGCAGTTTCGGGGCGACGGGCACAGATACGCAGTATTTT.

This clonotype was observed at least ten times. This chain links TRBV29-1 with TRBJ2-7; 7 bases are a match to TRBD1. This CDR3 has 13 amino acids. V lost 3 bases and J lost 2; bases outside the gene matches: 4. Per the germline V gene, CDR1 is SQVTM and CDR2 is ANQGSEA. CDR3 in amino acids: CSVDEGAPYEQYF. The DNA of the CDR3 is TGCAGCGTTGATGAGGGGGCCCCCTACGAGCAGTACTTC.

This clonotype was seen many times. The V gene is TRBV7-2, the J gene TRBJ2-7, with D possibly being TRBD1 (5 bases). The V end was cut by 4 bases, the J end by 4 bases, with 8 bases between. Germline V CDR1 and CDR2: SGHTA, FQGNSA. This CDR3 spans 12 amino acids. CDR3 nucleotide sequence: TGTGCCAGCAGCTATCAGGGTTACGAGCAGTACTTC. Translated: CASSYQGYEQYF.

The chain uses TRBV12-3 or TRBV12-4 and TRBJ1-4; no definite D call. This CDR3 contains 14 residues. Trimming shortened V by 3 bases and J by 5 bases, and 10 bases separated the two germline ends. CDR3 amino acids: CASSLSRANEKLFF. CDR3 nucleotide sequence: TGTGCCAGCAGTTTGAGTCGGGCGAATGAAAAACTGTTTTTT.

This clonotype occurred a few times. V usage is TRBV2 and J usage is TRBJ2-7; 9 bases align to TRBD1. Trimming cost V 8 bases and J 0 bases; bases outside gene matches: 2. CDR1 is SNHLY, CDR2 FYNNEI, per germline. The CDR3 is 13 amino acids. The CDR3 coding sequence is TGTGCCAGCGGGGACAGGGCCTCCTACGAGCAGTACTTC. This translates into CASGDRASYEQYF.

This clonotype was observed a few times. The DNA for the CDR3 is TGTGCCAGCAGCTTAGGGTCGCAGGGGGCCAAAAACATTCAGTACTTC. Its translation is CASSLGSQGAKNIQYF. V gene TRBV7-9 combines with J gene TRBJ2-4; a weak D match, TRBD1 (6 bases). CDR3 size: 16 residues. V was trimmed by 1 base and J by 1 base, leaving 11 bases between them. CDR1 SEHNR and CDR2 FQNEAQ come from the germline V gene (reference sequence).

This clonotype showed up just a few times. The rearrangement links TRBV2 to TRBJ2-4; D may correspond to TRBD1 or TRBD2 (6 bases each). Trimming pared 7 bases from V and 0 bases from J, leaving 16 bases between. Looked up from germline, CDR1 is SNHLY and CDR2 is FYNNEI. CDR3 length: 16 residues. The CDR3 bases are TGTGCCAGCACCTTACCCAGGGGACTAGCCAAAAACATTCAGTACTTC. Its protein product is CASTLPRGLAKNIQYF. The complete variable domain, with remaining parts taken from reference TRBV2 and TRBJ2-4, reads EPEVTQTPSHQVTQMGQEVILRCVPISNHLYFYWYRQILGQKVEFLVSFYNNEISEKSEIFDDQFSVERPDGSNFTLKIRSTKLEDSAMYFCASTLPRGLAKNIQYFGAGTRLSVL.

The genes are TRBV12-3 or TRBV12-4 and TRBJ1-2; a possible D gene is TRBD1 (6 bases). V was trimmed by 3 bases and J by 1 base, leaving 15 bases between them. The CDR3 contains 16 residues. CDR3 protein: CASSFRGTVLNYGYTF. Written as DNA, the CDR3 is TGTGCCAGCAGTTTTAGGGGGACCGTTCTTAACTATGGCTACACCTTC.

The chain has TRBV5-1 and TRBJ2-7, with 8 bases fitting TRBD1. Germline-derived CDR1 and CDR2 are SGHRS and YFSETQ. V was clipped by 2 bases and J by 3 bases; unmatched bases: 7. The CDR3 runs to 15 residues. CDR3 in DNA: TGCGCCAGCAGCTTCGGGACAGGACGTATCTACGAGCAGTACTTC. Amino acid sequence: CASSFGTGRIYEQYF.

This clonotype was counted a few times. The gene calls are TRBV5-1 and TRBJ2-5; no definite D call. V was clipped by 0 bases and J by 4 bases, with 7 bases between them. Germline CDR1 reads SGHRS; CDR2 reads YFSETQ. CDR3 length equals 13 residues. This CDR3 reads CASSLDSGETQYF. The DNA of the CDR3 is TGCGCCAGCAGCTTGGATTCGGGAGAGACCCAGTACTTC.

This sequence joins TRBV20-1 and TRBJ1-5; D might be TRBD1 (5 bases). The CDR3 loop spans 13 amino acids. Trimming cost V 1 base and J 6 bases, with 10 bases left between them. Germline CDR1 reads DFQATT; CDR2 reads SNEGSKA (reference sequence). Here the CDR3 reads CSARGGFGQPQHF. The CDR3 nucleotides are TGCAGTGCTAGAGGGGGGTTTGGTCAGCCCCAGCATTTT.

The chain has TRBV9 and TRBJ2-1; D unclear. Trimming removed 0 bases at V and 3 bases at J, with 10 bases between. This CDR3 spans 15 amino acids. Germline values: CDR1 SGDLS, CDR2 YYNGEE. CDR3 nucleotides: TGTGCCAGCAGCGTAGGTGAAGGAGTCTACAATGAGCAGTTCTTC. Translating gives CASSVGEGVYNEQFF.

This clonotype has more than one count but fewer than ten. This chain joins TRBV29-1 and TRBJ2-5; D is ambiguous. The CDR3 has 12 amino acids. The V gene lost 4 bases and the J gene lost 4 bases, with 10 bases spanning the gap. Looked up from germline, CDR1 is SQVTM and CDR2 is ANQGSEA. CDR3 sequence reads: CSVGQILETQYF. CDR3 nucleotide sequence: TGCAGCGTTGGTCAGATCTTAGAGACCCAGTACTTC.

This clonotype appeared a single time. This rearrangement joins TRBV21-1 to TRBJ2-3; TRBD2, the table's D call, lacks a check against the DNA. TRBV21-1 is a pseudogene locus. CDR3 length equals 18 residues. CDR3 region: CASSKYYAGSTSTDTQYF. For the CDR3, the DNA is TGTGCCAGCAGCAAATATTACGCGGGTAGCACGAGCACAGATACGCAGTATTTT.